This T cell receptor beta chain was recorded in a study of cytomegalovirus exposure and HLA in healthy donors. Germline CDR1 LNHDA, CDR2 SQIVND (reference sequence). The germline V and J ends were trimmed by 3 bases and 4 bases, with 15 bases remaining between them. The length of the CDR3 is 15 residues. In the case of this clone: What it binds is unknown.

Points from the study as a whole: Association of a missense DCLRE1C variant with TCR beta V- and J-gene trimming was reported in a later analysis.

In the PCR, 60 Vbeta and 13 Jbeta primers were used. TCRdb's table, derived via immunoSEQ multiplex PCR, lists solely in-frame clones and lacks some. Of approximately 200,000 clones listed, 70% to 85% were seen once; the top ten hold about 0.22%. Specimen: PBMCs. The TCR comes from a girl aged 2 to 9 in good health and CMV-seronegative. V usage is TRBV19 and J usage is TRBJ2-5, with a possible D match to TRBD2 (5 bases). CDR3 sequence (DNA): TGTGCCAGTAGTATTTACGGGATTAGTGGAGAGACCCAGTACTTC. Translation: CASSIYGISGETQYF.